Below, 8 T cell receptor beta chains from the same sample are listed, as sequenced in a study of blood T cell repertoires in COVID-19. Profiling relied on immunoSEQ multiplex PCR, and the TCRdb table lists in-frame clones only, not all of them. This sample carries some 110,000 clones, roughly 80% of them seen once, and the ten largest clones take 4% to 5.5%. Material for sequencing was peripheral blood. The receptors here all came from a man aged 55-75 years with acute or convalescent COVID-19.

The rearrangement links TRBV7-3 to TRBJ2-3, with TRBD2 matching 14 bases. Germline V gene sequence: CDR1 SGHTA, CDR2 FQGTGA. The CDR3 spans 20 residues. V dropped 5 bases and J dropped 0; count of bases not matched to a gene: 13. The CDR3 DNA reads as TGTGCCAGCAGCCCGGAGGGACTAGCGGGAGATCCAGCCAGCACAGATACGCAGTATTTT. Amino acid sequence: CASSPEGLAGDPASTDTQYF.

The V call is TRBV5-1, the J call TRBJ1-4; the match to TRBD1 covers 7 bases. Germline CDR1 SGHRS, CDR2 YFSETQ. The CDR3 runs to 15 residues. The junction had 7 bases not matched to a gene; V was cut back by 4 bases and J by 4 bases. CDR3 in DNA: TGCGCCAGCAGCCTCCGGACAGGAGATAATGAAAAACTGTTTTTT. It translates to CASSLRTGDNEKLFF.

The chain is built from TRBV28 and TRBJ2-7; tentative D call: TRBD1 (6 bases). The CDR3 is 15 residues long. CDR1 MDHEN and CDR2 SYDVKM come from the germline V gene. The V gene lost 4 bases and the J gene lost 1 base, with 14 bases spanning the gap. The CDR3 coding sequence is TGTGCCAGCAGTTCCCCGCCCAGGGGTTCCTACGAGCAGTACTTC. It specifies CASSSPPRGSYEQYF.

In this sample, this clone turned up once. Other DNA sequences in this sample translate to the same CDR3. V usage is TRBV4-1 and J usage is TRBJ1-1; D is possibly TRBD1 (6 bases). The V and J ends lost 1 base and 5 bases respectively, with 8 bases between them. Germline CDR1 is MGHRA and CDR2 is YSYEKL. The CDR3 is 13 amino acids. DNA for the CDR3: TGCGCCAGCAGCCAAGCAGGGGCGACTGAAGCTTTCTTT. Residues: CASSQAGATEAFF.

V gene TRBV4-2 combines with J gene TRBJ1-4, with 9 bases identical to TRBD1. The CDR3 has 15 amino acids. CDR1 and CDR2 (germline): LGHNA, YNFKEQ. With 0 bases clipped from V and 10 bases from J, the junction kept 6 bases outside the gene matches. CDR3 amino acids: CASSQEGQGVRKLFF. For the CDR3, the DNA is TGTGCCAGCAGCCAAGAGGGACAGGGTGTTCGAAAACTGTTTTTT.

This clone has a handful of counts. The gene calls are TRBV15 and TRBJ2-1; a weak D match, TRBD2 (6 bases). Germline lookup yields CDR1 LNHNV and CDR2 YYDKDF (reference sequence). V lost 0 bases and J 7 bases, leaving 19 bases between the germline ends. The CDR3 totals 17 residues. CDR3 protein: CATSRDLQTRVVNEQFF. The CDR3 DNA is TGTGCCACCAGCAGAGATCTCCAGACTAGGGTTGTGAATGAGCAGTTCTTC.

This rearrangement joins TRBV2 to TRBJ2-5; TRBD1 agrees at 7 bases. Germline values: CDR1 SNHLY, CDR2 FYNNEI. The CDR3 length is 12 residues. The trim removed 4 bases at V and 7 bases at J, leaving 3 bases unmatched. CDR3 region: CASSGQGGTQYF. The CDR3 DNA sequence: TGTGCCAGCAGTGGACAGGGTGGGACCCAGTACTTC.

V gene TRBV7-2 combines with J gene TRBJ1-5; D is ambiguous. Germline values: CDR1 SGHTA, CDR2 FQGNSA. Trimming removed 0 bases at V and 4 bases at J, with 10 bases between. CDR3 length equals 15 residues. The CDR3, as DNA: TGTGCCAGCAGCTTAGCGGCACAGTTAAATCAGCCCCAGCATTTT. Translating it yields CASSLAAQLNQPQHF.